One and the same sample provided the 29 T cell receptor beta chains below, sequenced in a study of cytomegalovirus exposure and HLA in healthy donors. Profiling relied on immunoSEQ multiplex PCR, and the TCRdb table lists in-frame clones only, not all of them. The sample has 150,000 to 200,000 clones, approximately 81% seen once. The specimen sequenced was PBMCs. These receptors were obtained from a young man in good health and CMV-seropositive.

This clone was seen a single time. The chain is built from TRBV27 and TRBJ1-1; D might be TRBD1 (5 bases). The CDR3 is made up of 13 amino acids. V dropped 5 bases and J dropped 1 base, with 8 bases sitting between them. Germline values: CDR1 MNHEY, CDR2 SMNVEV (reference sequence). The CDR3 loop is CASSQTENTEAFF. For the CDR3, the DNA is TGTGCCAGCAGTCAGACAGAGAACACTGAAGCTTTCTTT.

The J gene is TRBJ2-3, the V gene TRBV7-9; 8 bases agree with TRBD1. With 2 bases clipped from V and 0 bases from J, the junction kept 4 bases outside the gene matches. CDR1 is SEHNR, CDR2 FQNEAQ, per germline (reference sequence). The CDR3 extends over 16 amino acids. CDR3 region: CASSLRTGPSTDTQYF. The CDR3 nucleotides read TGTGCCAGCAGCTTAAGGACAGGGCCGAGCACAGATACGCAGTATTTT.

This chain joins TRBV28 and TRBJ2-1; D gene uncertain. This CDR3 region has 12 residues. Germline CDR1 reads MDHEN; CDR2 reads SYDVKM. V was pared by 0 bases and J by 7 bases, with 4 bases between. Written as DNA, the CDR3 is TGTGCCAGCAGTTTATGGGAGAATGAGCAGTTCTTC. This gives the protein CASSLWENEQFF.

This chain joins TRBV5-4 and TRBJ2-1; 9 nucleotides match TRBD1. This CDR3 region has 14 residues. V shed 8 bases, J shed 3 bases, and the junction held 6 bases outside the gene matches. Germline loops: CDR1 SGHNT, CDR2 YYREEE (reference sequence). DNA of the CDR3: TGTGCCAGTTATCCGGGACAGGGCTACAATGAGCAGTTCTTC. Translated, it gives CASYPGQGYNEQFF. The full variable domain, rest sourced from reference TRBV5-4 and TRBJ2-1, is ETGVTQSPTHLIKTRGQQVTLRCSSQSGHNTVSWYQQALGQGPQFIFQYYREEENGRGNFPPRFSGLQFPNYSSELNVNALELDDSALYLCASYPGQGYNEQFFGPGTRLTVL.

The chain employs TRBV5-8 and TRBJ1-2; 8 bases fit TRBD1. J gave up 6 bases and V 1 base, and 5 bases lay outside the gene matches. CDR3 size: 14 residues. The germline CDR1 and CDR2 sequences are SGHTS and YDEGEE. Here the CDR3 reads CASSLQGAMNGYTF. The CDR3 DNA reads TGTGCCAGCAGCTTGCAGGGGGCGATGAATGGCTACACCTTC.

The V and J genes are TRBV6-6 and TRBJ2-7, with 7 bases identical to TRBD1. This CDR3 is 15 amino acids long. The ends lost 6 bases at V and 2 bases at J; junction bases unmatched: 10. CDR1 and CDR2 from the germline V gene are MNHNY and SVGAGI (reference sequence). CDR3 DNA: TGTGCCAGCAGCCACCGGGACAGTTTAGCCTACGAGCAGTACTTC. This translates into CASSHRDSLAYEQYF.

The rearrangement uses TRBV27 and TRBJ2-1; 8 bases agree with TRBD2. The CDR3 spans 16 residues. The V and J ends lost 5 bases and 4 bases, in that order; junction bases with no gene match: 10. Germline assignment: CDR1 MNHEY and CDR2 SMNVEV (reference sequence). The CDR3 bases are TGTGCCAGCAGTCCGTTAGCGGGACTGTCATACAATGAGCAGTTCTTC. This gives the protein CASSPLAGLSYNEQFF.

The genes are TRBV10-3 and TRBJ1-5; TRBD1 aligns across 9 bases. CDR1 and CDR2 (germline): ENHRY, SYGVKD. After removal of 0 bases from V and 2 bases from J, the junction contained 8 bases not matched to a gene. The CDR3 has 18 amino acids. This chain's CDR3 is CAISESRTGARGNQPQHF. Written as DNA, the CDR3 is TGTGCCATCAGTGAGTCGAGGACAGGGGCCCGGGGCAATCAGCCCCAGCATTTT.

The chain uses TRBV15 and TRBJ1-2; D is ambiguous. Germline V gene lookup returns CDR1 LNHNV and CDR2 YYDKDF (reference sequence). Trimming took off 2 bases at V and 10 bases at J, with 11 bases between the two ends. The CDR3 is made up of 12 amino acids. The DNA of the CDR3 is TGTGCCACCAGCAGATCCGGTCCCCCCTACACCTTC. Translating it yields CATSRSGPPYTF. The variable domain in full, with the rest retrieved from reference TRBV15 and TRBJ1-2, is DAMVIQNPRYQVTQFGKPVTLSCSQTLNHNVMYWYQQKSSQAPKLLFHYYDKDFNNEADTPDNFQSRRPNTSFCFLDIRSPGLGDTAMYLCATSRSGPPYTFGSGTRLTVV.

The chain links TRBV9 to TRBJ1-2; D is undetermined. The V end was cut by 1 base, the J end by 4 bases, with 23 bases between. This CDR3 comprises 18 residues. CDR1 and CDR2 from the germline V gene are SGDLS and YYNGEE. This chain's CDR3 is CASSVKIGSDPGGYGYTF. The CDR3 DNA reads as TGTGCCAGCAGCGTAAAAATTGGGTCTGATCCCGGCGGCTATGGCTACACCTTC.

J is TRBJ2-7 and V is TRBV9; 8 bases map to TRBD2. The J segment lost 6 bases and the V segment lost 0 bases, leaving 8 bases of the junction unmatched. Germline CDR1 and CDR2: SGDLS and YYNGEE. The CDR3 covers 15 residues. The CDR3 is CASSVGPGGLSEQYF. The CDR3, as DNA: TGTGCCAGCAGCGTAGGTCCGGGGGGGCTCTCCGAGCAGTACTTC.

This clone was seen more than once but under ten times. The CDR3 DNA sequence: TGTGCCAGCAGCCCCCGGACAGGGGGTATTGGCGAGCAGTACTTC. This sequence encodes CASSPRTGGIGEQYF. The chain has TRBV11-2 and TRBJ2-7; 10 nucleotides line up with TRBD1. The length of the CDR3 is 15 residues. CDR1 is SGHAT, CDR2 FQNNGV, per germline. Trimming at V came to 5 bases and at J to 6 bases, leaving 10 bases not matched to a gene.

This chain links TRBV9 with TRBJ2-7, with D perhaps matching TRBD2 (5 bases). Trimming shortened V by 0 bases and J by 2 bases, and 9 bases separated the two germline ends. This CDR3 is built from 14 residues. The germline V gene encodes CDR1 SGDLS and CDR2 YYNGEE. The CDR3 protein is CASSVGVAPYEQYF. The CDR3 nucleotides read TGTGCCAGCAGCGTAGGGGTAGCGCCCTACGAGCAGTACTTC.

This chain joins TRBV6-5 and TRBJ2-1; 10 positions match TRBD1. The CDR3 is made up of 15 amino acids. Germline trimming cut 4 bases from V and 8 bases from J; bases unmatched to any gene: 8. Germline loops: CDR1 MNHEY, CDR2 SVGAGI. The CDR3 here is CASSSPGQGMDEQFF. The CDR3 region has the DNA TGTGCCAGCAGTTCCCCGGGACAGGGGATGGATGAGCAGTTCTTC.

The chain is built from TRBV5-4 and TRBJ2-7, with 11 bases that match TRBD2. This CDR3 contains 18 residues. The germline CDR1 and CDR2 sequences are SGHNT and YYREEE (reference sequence). J was trimmed by 3 bases and V by 0 bases; bases with no gene match: 11. The CDR3 here is CASSLDGLAGGFLYEQYF. CDR3 DNA: TGTGCCAGCAGCTTGGATGGTCTAGCGGGAGGATTCCTCTACGAGCAGTACTTC.

This sequence joins TRBV6-1 and TRBJ2-2; D remains unclear. Germline V gene data show CDR1 as MNHNS and CDR2 as SASEGT. Trimming stripped 8 bases from V and 6 bases from J, with 7 bases between. There are 11 residues in the CDR3. The CDR3 is CASFSAGELFF. DNA for the CDR3: TGTGCCAGCTTCTCGGCCGGGGAGCTGTTTTTT.

The chain is built from TRBV6-1 and TRBJ2-7; TRBD1 agrees at 8 bases. The V gene's germline CDR1 is MNHNS and CDR2 SASEGT. The trim removed 7 bases at V and 2 bases at J, leaving 7 bases unmatched. The CDR3 extends over 14 amino acids. This chain's CDR3 is CASTPGQDTYEQYF. The CDR3, as DNA: TGTGCCAGCACCCCGGGACAGGACACCTACGAGCAGTACTTC.

As regards this clone: At one end the junction does not follow the germline gene, possibly because of a read error. The V gene is TRBV15, the J gene TRBJ2-1; tentative D call: TRBD1 (5 bases). The CDR3 totals 14 residues. In germline, CDR1 is LNHNV, CDR2 YYDKDF (reference sequence). The CDR3 DNA reads as TGTGCCACCAGCGGAGAAAGGGGCTACGCTGAGCAGTTCTTC. It specifies CATSGERGYAEQFF.

CDR3 DNA sequence: TGTGCCAGCAGCCCCGGGACAGGGGACACCGGGGAGCTGTTTTTT. Its translation is CASSPGTGDTGELFF. This chain joins TRBV6-5 and TRBJ2-2, with TRBD1 matching 10 bases. This CDR3 spans 15 amino acids. J was trimmed by 3 bases and V by 6 bases; bases with no gene match: 4. Germline assignment: CDR1 MNHEY and CDR2 SVGAGI.

The chain is built from TRBV6-1 and TRBJ1-2; TRBD1 matches 8 bases. The CDR3 runs 13 residues. J gave up 4 bases and V 8 bases, and 6 bases lay outside the gene matches. Germline values: CDR1 MNHNS, CDR2 SASEGT. The CDR3, as DNA: TGTGCCAGCGTATACAGGGGGTTCTATGGCTACACCTTC. Protein: CASVYRGFYGYTF.

This chain links TRBV5-6 with TRBJ2-1; TRBD2 aligns across 10 bases. Germline V gene sequence: CDR1 SGHDT, CDR2 YYEEEE. The CDR3 loop spans 18 amino acids. V lost 3 bases to trimming and J lost 0 bases; unmatched junction nucleotides: 9. In DNA form, the CDR3 reads TGTGCCAGCAGCTCTCTAGCGGGGGCCGAGAGCTCCTACAATGAGCAGTTCTTC. It encodes CASSSLAGAESSYNEQFF.

With regard to this clone: Other DNA variants within this sample encode the same CDR3. V usage is TRBV7-2 and J usage is TRBJ2-5; tentatively, D is TRBD2 (5 bases). The CDR3 has 15 amino acids. Between the trimmed V and J ends, which lost 0 bases and 5 bases, there was a span of 13 bases. Germline V gene sequence: CDR1 SGHTA, CDR2 FQGNSA. The CDR3 reads CASSLAPAGGETQYF. The CDR3 nucleotides read TGTGCCAGCAGCTTAGCTCCGGCGGGCGGGGAGACCCAGTACTTC.

J is TRBJ1-4 and V is TRBV9; 11 bases agree with TRBD1. This CDR3 has 16 amino acids. The trim removed 4 bases at V and 7 bases at J, leaving 9 bases unmatched. Germline loops: CDR1 SGDLS, CDR2 YYNGEE. CDR3 sequence: CASSPPRTGGVEKLFF. DNA for the CDR3: TGTGCCAGCAGCCCGCCCCGGACAGGGGGCGTTGAAAAACTGTTTTTT.

J is TRBJ1-1 and V is TRBV27; D may be TRBD1 (6 bases). The germline V and J ends were trimmed by 2 bases and 0 bases, with 10 bases remaining between them. The CDR3 contains 15 residues. Germline V gives CDR1 MNHEY, CDR2 SMNVEV (reference sequence). CDR3 in DNA: TGTGCCAGCAGTTTAGGGACACTTATGAACACTGAAGCTTTCTTT. It is translated as CASSLGTLMNTEAFF.

The genes are TRBV11-1 and TRBJ1-1, with 7 bases aligning to TRBD1. Per germline, CDR1 SGHAT and CDR2 FQDESV (reference sequence). The CDR3 runs to 15 residues. With 5 bases clipped from V and 6 bases from J, the junction kept 12 bases outside the gene matches. The CDR3 DNA sequence: TGTGCCAGCAGCACCCCGACAGGGATTAGGTCTGAAGCTTTCTTT. It translates to CASSTPTGIRSEAFF.

This clone is a singleton in its sample. DNA for the CDR3: TGTGCCTGGCTTCGGGACATTTCCTACAATGAGCAGTTCTTC. This encodes CAWLRDISYNEQFF. The genes are TRBV30 and TRBJ2-1; maybe TRBD1 (6 bases). CDR1 is GTSNPN and CDR2 is SVGIG in the germline V gene (reference sequence). Trimming left V 5 bases short and J 1 base short, with 12 bases between. The CDR3 is 14 residues long.

This rearrangement joins TRBV2 to TRBJ2-7; TRBD2 matches 10 bases. CDR3 size: 14 residues. The junction had 8 bases not matched to a gene; V was cut back by 5 bases and J by 7 bases. Germline CDR1 and CDR2: SNHLY and FYNNEI. CDR3 amino acids: CASSLAGGVGEQYF. Here the CDR3 DNA reads TGTGCCAGCAGTTTAGCGGGAGGAGTGGGGGAGCAGTACTTC.

V gene TRBV4-1 combines with J gene TRBJ2-3; tentatively, D is TRBD2 (5 bases). Germline V gene lookup returns CDR1 MGHRA and CDR2 YSYEKL. The CDR3 loop spans 16 amino acids. Trimming took off 1 base at V and 2 bases at J, with 13 bases between the two ends. The CDR3 sequence: CASSQVAMGFTDTQYF. The CDR3 nucleotides are TGCGCCAGCAGCCAAGTAGCGATGGGGTTCACAGATACGCAGTATTTT.

This sequence joins TRBV28 and TRBJ1-2, with TRBD1 matching over 7 bases. The CDR3 totals 11 residues. Germline trimming cut 5 bases from V and 11 bases from J; bases unmatched to any gene: 5. The germline gives CDR1 MDHEN, CDR2 SYDVKM. CDR3 loop: CASSLGQVYTF. For the CDR3, the DNA is TGTGCCAGCAGTCTCGGACAGGTATACACCTTC.